Each of the 10 T cell receptor beta chains below was sequenced from the same sample in a study of control samples from healthy donors and cancer patients (TCRdb year 2020). Libraries were constructed by the immunoSEQ multiplex PCR assay. Here the immuneACCESS table is served through TCRdb, limited to in-frame sequences with V and J called. Missing clones are a known gap in these copies; in checked studies unresolved V genes cover under half, and the rest lacks a known reason. The sample table records about 36,000 clones; roughly 92% of these occur just once. The ten largest clonotypes hold about 1.7% of the sample. Material for sequencing was PBMCs. These receptor sequences come from a man in his forties with colorectal cancer.

The rearrangement uses TRBV5-4 and TRBJ1-2; 8 nucleotides line up with TRBD1. This CDR3 region has 14 residues. The germline CDR1 and CDR2 sequences are SGHNT and YYREEE (reference sequence). V dropped 4 bases and J dropped 8; count of bases not matched to a gene: 10. This CDR3 reads CASSPSTGARGYTF. In nucleotides, the CDR3 is TGTGCCAGCAGCCCCTCGACAGGGGCAAGGGGCTACACCTTC.

The chain is built from TRBV4-3 and TRBJ2-7; D unresolved. This CDR3 is built from 13 residues. V was trimmed by 3 bases and J by 2 bases, leaving 8 bases between them. Germline CDR1 reads LGHNA; CDR2 reads YSLEER. The CDR3 here is CASSHLAPYEQYF. DNA of the CDR3: TGCGCCAGCAGCCATTTAGCACCCTACGAGCAGTACTTC.

The J gene is TRBJ1-5, the V gene TRBV6-6; no firm D call. Per the germline V gene, CDR1 is MNHNY and CDR2 is SVGAGI (reference sequence). This CDR3 comprises 15 residues. The V end was cut by 6 bases, the J end by 0 bases, with 12 bases between. CDR3 DNA sequence: TGTGCCAGCAGCGGACGGGAAAATAGCAATCAGCCCCAGCATTTT. Amino acids: CASSGRENSNQPQHF.

V usage is TRBV7-3 and J usage is TRBJ2-1, with a tentative D call TRBD2 (5 bases). Germline CDR1 reads SGHTA; CDR2 reads FQGTGA. The CDR3 contains 16 residues. V dropped 5 bases and J dropped 4 bases, with 18 bases sitting between them. The CDR3 DNA reads as TGTGCCAGCAGCCCAACTGGAGGCGGGCGTTACAATGAGCAGTTCTTC. Amino acid sequence: CASSPTGGGRYNEQFF.

V gene TRBV13 combines with J gene TRBJ2-1; 7 bases are a match to TRBD2. The germline V gene encodes CDR1 PRHDT and CDR2 FYEKMQ (reference sequence). The V segment lost 4 bases and the J segment 2 bases; nucleotides outside the gene matches: 2. This CDR3 has 14 amino acids. For the CDR3, the DNA is TGTGCCAGCAGCTCCGGGGGGACCTACAATGAGCAGTTCTTC. This codes for CASSSGGTYNEQFF.

The V call is TRBV7-2, the J call TRBJ1-5; D remains ambiguous. The CDR3 runs to 11 residues. Deletions cut 7 bases from V and 7 bases from J, with 8 bases between. The germline V gene encodes CDR1 SGHTA and CDR2 FQGNSA. The CDR3: CASTVWQPQHF. CDR3 bases: TGTGCCAGCACCGTTTGGCAGCCCCAGCATTTT.

The chain's CDR3 is CASSLAHPTAEAFF. CDR3 nucleotides: TGTGCCAGCAGCTTAGCGCACCCCACAGCTGAAGCTTTCTTT. The chain carries TRBV7-8 and TRBJ1-1; D is ambiguous. This CDR3 is built from 14 residues. The germline V gene encodes CDR1 SGHVS and CDR2 FQNEAQ. Trimming removed 0 bases at V and 6 bases at J, with 11 bases between. The variable domain in full, with the rest retrieved from reference TRBV7-8 and TRBJ1-1, is GAGVSQSPRYKVAKRGQDVALRCDPISGHVSLFWYQQALGQGPEFLTYFQNEAQLDKSGLPSDRFFAERPEGSVSTLKIQRTQQEDSAVYLCASSLAHPTAEAFFGQGTRLTVV.

The V call is TRBV6-4, the J call TRBJ2-3, with TRBD2 matching over 9 bases. This CDR3 is built from 15 residues. The junction had 7 bases not matched to a gene; V was cut back by 5 bases and J by 4 bases. The V gene's germline CDR1 is MRHNA and CDR2 SNTAGT. The CDR3 spells CASSIAGGPSDTQYF. CDR3 nucleotide sequence: TGTGCCAGCAGTATCGCGGGGGGGCCTTCAGATACGCAGTATTTT.

The chain joins TRBV6-5 to TRBJ2-3; no clear D gene. The CDR3 has 11 residues. V lost 5 bases, J lost 5 bases, and 5 bases lay in between. CDR1 and CDR2 (germline): MNHEY, SVGAGI. CDR3 residues: CASSILDTQYF. The CDR3 bases are TGTGCCAGCAGTATCTTAGATACGCAGTATTTT.

The chain combines TRBV5-4 with TRBJ2-3; 8 nucleotides align to TRBD2. CDR1 and CDR2 from the germline V gene are SGHNT and YYREEE (reference sequence). The CDR3 runs to 16 residues. V gave up 0 bases and J gave up 4 bases; unmatched junction bases: 7. CDR3 sequence reads: CASSLGSSGGPDTQYF. For the CDR3, the DNA is TGTGCCAGCAGCTTGGGGTCCAGCGGGGGACCAGATACGCAGTATTTT.